In its sample, the clone carrying this TCR beta chain was seen many times. Antigen: not known. The V end was cut by 2 bases, the J end by 1 base, with 14 bases between. CDR1 KGHSH and CDR2 LQKENI come from the germline V gene. This CDR3 contains 16 residues. The data belong to a study of glioma-infiltrating T cells. Amplification of TCR alpha and beta CDR3 regions from RNA used iRepertoire nested multiplex PCR. Via MiXCR, TCRdb re-called the multiplex PCR reads, giving one row per CDR3 protein. The sample carries about 45,000 distinct CDR3 sequences, approximately 20% recorded once. Study results and caveats: Gliomas, especially low-grade, showed above-expected tissue-blood divergence; non-neoplastic patients showed below.

The sequenced sample was glioma tissue, nonneoplastic brain tissue, or PBMCs (not recorded which). The TCR was taken from a human donor with low-grade glioma or glioblastoma, undergoing nonglioma brain surgery, or in good health (not recorded which). This chain links TRBV18 with TRBJ2-5; unclear D gene. The CDR3 coding sequence is TGTGCCAGCTCACCAGGAGTTTTGGCTAGCCAAGAGACCCAGTACTTC. Its translation is CASSPGVLASQETQYF.